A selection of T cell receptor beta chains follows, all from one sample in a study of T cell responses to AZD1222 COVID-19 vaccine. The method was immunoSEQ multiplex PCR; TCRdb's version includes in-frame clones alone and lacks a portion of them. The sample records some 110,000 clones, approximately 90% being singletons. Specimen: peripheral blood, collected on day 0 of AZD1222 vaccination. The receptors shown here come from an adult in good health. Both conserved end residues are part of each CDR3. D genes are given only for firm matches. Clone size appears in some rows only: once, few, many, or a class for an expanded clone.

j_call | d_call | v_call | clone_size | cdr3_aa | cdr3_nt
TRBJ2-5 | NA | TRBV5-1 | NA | CASSLNGPQETQYF | TGCGCCAGCAGCTTAAACGGGCCGCAAGAGACCCAGTACTTC
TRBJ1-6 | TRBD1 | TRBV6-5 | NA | CASSYEGASNNSPLHF | TGTGCCAGCAGTTACGAGGGGGCCTCCAATAATTCACCCCTCCACTTT
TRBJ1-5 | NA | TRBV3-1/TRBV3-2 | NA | CASSQTENQPQHF | TGTGCCAGCAGCCAAACAGAGAATCAGCCCCAGCATTTT
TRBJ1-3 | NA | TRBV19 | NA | CASSLGGYPGNTIYF | TGTGCCAGTAGTCTCGGGGGATATCCTGGAAACACCATATATTTT
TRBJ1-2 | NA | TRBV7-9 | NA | CASSLSGVIAIYGYTF | TGTGCCAGCAGCTTGTCAGGGGTTATTGCAATCTATGGCTACACCTTC
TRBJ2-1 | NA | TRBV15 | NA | CATSRAGSYNEQFF | TGTGCCACCAGCAGGGCAGGCTCCTACAATGAGCAGTTCTTC
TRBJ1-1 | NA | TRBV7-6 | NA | CASSLETGVGNTEAFF | TGTGCCAGCAGCCTAGAAACGGGGGTTGGAAACACTGAAGCTTTCTTT
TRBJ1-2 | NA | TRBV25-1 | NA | CASSESPGTAAGGYTF | TGTGCCAGCAGTGAATCCCCCGGGACCGCCGCTGGTGGCTACACCTTC
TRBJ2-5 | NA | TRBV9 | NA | CASSADRGAGETQYF | TGTGCCAGCAGCGCAGACCGGGGGGCCGGAGAGACCCAGTACTTC
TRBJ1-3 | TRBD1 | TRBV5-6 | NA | CASSLGIGQVSSGNTIYF | TGTGCCAGCAGCTTGGGAATCGGACAGGTCTCCTCTGGAAACACCATATATTTT
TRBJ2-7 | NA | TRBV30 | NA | CAWSGQPFSYEQYF | TGTGCCTGGAGTGGTCAACCTTTCTCCTACGAGCAGTACTTC
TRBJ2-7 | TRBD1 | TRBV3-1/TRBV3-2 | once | CASSQGQGRDEQYF | TGTGCCAGCAGCCAGGGACAGGGAAGAGACGAGCAGTACTTC
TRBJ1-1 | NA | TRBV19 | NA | CASSIRTLQAFF | TGTGCCAGTAGTATCCGGACACTTCAAGCTTTCTTT
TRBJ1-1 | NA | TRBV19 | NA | CASSIVSDSEAFF | TGTGCCAGTAGTATAGTTTCGGACAGTGAAGCTTTCTTT
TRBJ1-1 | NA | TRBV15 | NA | CATSRDLTRGTEAFF | TGTGCCACCAGCAGAGATCTCACACGGGGCACTGAAGCTTTCTTT
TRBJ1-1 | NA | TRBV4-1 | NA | CASSQEMRLLNTEAFF | TGCGCCAGCAGCCAAGAGATGCGTTTGCTGAACACTGAAGCTTTCTTT
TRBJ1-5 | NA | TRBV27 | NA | CASSSSTSVFGGPQHF | TGTGCCAGCAGTTCATCTACTTCGGTCTTTGGGGGGCCCCAGCATTTT
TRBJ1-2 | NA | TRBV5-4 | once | CASSLVGTGSRSYGYTF | TGTGCCAGCAGCTTGGTTGGCACAGGGAGCAGAAGCTATGGCTACACCTTC
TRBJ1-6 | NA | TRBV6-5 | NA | CASSYTENGTPLHF | TGTGCCAGCAGTTATACAGAGAACGGTACACCCCTCCACTTT
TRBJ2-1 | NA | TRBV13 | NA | CASSLVSINGQFF | TGTGCCAGCAGCTTAGTCTCGATAAATGGCCAGTTCTTC
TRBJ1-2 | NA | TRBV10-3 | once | CAISENRSYGYTF | TGTGCCATCAGTGAGAACAGGAGCTATGGCTACACCTTC
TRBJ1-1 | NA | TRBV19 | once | CASSMMGPLNTEAFF | TGTGCCAGTAGTATGATGGGACCCCTAAACACTGAAGCTTTCTTT
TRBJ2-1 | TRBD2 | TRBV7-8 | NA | CASRPVAGAYDNEQFF | TGTGCCAGCAGACCAGTAGCGGGAGCCTACGACAATGAGCAGTTCTTC
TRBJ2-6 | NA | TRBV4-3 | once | CASSLQISGANVLTF | TGCGCCAGCAGCCTTCAGATCTCTGGGGCCAACGTCCTGACTTTC
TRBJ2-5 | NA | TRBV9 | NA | CASSPRMLGADLQETQYF | TGTGCCAGCAGCCCCCGAATGTTGGGGGCGGACCTACAAGAGACCCAGTACTTC
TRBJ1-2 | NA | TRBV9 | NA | CASSSSGGGYTF | TGTGCCAGCAGCTCCAGTGGGGGTGGCTACACCTTC
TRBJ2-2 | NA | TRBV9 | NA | CASERGRAGELFF | TGTGCCAGCGAAAGGGGGAGGGCCGGGGAGCTGTTTTTT
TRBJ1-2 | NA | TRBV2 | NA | CASSEGGVYGYTF | TGTGCCAGCAGTGAAGGGGGGGTCTATGGCTACACCTTC
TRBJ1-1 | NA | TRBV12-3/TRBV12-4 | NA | CASSSQLYTEAFF | TGTGCCAGCAGTTCACAGCTTTACACTGAAGCTTTCTTT
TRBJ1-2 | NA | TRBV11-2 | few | CASSLVSGGYTF | TGTGCCAGCAGCTTAGTTTCGGGTGGCTACACCTTC
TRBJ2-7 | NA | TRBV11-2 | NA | CASSLDRVAHEQYF | TGTGCCAGCAGCTTAGACAGGGTTGCCCACGAGCAGTACTTC
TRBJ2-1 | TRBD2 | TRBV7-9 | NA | CASSSRGGREGQSNEQFF | TGTGCCAGCAGCTCCCGCGGGGGGCGGGAGGGCCAGAGCAATGAGCAGTTCTTC